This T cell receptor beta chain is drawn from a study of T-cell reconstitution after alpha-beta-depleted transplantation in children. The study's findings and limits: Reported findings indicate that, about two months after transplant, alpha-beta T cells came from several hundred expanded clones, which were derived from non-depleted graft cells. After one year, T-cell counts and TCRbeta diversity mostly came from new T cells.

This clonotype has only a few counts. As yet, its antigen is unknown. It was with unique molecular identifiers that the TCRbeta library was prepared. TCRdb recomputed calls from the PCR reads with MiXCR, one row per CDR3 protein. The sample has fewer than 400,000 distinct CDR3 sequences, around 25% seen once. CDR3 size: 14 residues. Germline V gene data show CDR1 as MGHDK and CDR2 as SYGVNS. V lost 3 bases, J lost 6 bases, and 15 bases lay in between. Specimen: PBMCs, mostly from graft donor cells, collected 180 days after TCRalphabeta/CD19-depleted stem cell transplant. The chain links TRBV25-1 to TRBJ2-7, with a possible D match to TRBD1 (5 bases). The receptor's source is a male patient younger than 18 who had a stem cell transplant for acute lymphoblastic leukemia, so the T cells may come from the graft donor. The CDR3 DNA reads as TGTGCCAGCAGTGACTATGGGGCTCTTTTCGAGCAGTACTTC. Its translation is CASSDYGALFEQYF.